The 12 T cell receptor beta chains below were found in one sample sequenced in a study of blood T cell repertoires in COVID-19. Here immunoSEQ multiplex PCR was the method, and the copy in TCRdb shows in-frame clones only, minus some. Of a few hundred thousand clones in the sample, nearly 90% were seen once. What was sequenced was PBMCs or T cells enriched from blood (not recorded which). These receptors were collected from a woman under 40 who had recovered from COVID-19.

The chain couples TRBV24-1 to TRBJ1-1, with D unclear. Per germline, CDR1 KGHDR and CDR2 SFDVKD. Trimming removed 0 bases from V and 7 bases from J, with 17 bases in between. The CDR3 is 16 amino acids. The DNA for the CDR3 is TGTGCCACCAGTGATTTGTCGGTTTTGTATTACTTTGAAGCTTTCTTT. It yields the protein CATSDLSVLYYFEAFF.

The V call is TRBV13, the J call TRBJ1-3; possibly TRBD1 for D (5 bases). Germline lookup yields CDR1 PRHDT and CDR2 FYEKMQ (reference sequence). V gave up 1 base and J gave up 2 bases, with 6 bases separating them. The length of the CDR3 is 14 residues. The chain's CDR3 is CASSLVGAGNTIYF. CDR3 in DNA: TGTGCCAGCAGCTTAGTAGGGGCTGGAAACACCATATATTTT. Full variable domain (outside the CDR3, taken from reference TRBV13 and TRBJ1-3): AAGVIQSPRHLIKEKRETATLKCYPIPRHDTVYWYQQGPGQDPQFLISFYEKMQSDKGSIPDRFSAQQFSDYHSELNMSSLELGDSALYFCASSLVGAGNTIYFGEGSWLTVV.

The chain employs TRBV5-1 and TRBJ2-1, with D possibly TRBD2 on 5 matching bases. In germline, CDR1 is SGHRS, CDR2 YFSETQ. This CDR3 is 12 amino acids long. V lost 1 base to trimming and J lost 9 bases, with 8 bases between them. CDR3 in amino acids: CASSLTSSEQFF. Here the CDR3 DNA reads TGCGCCAGCAGCTTGACTAGTTCTGAGCAGTTCTTC. Variable domain in full (rest from reference TRBV5-1 and TRBJ2-1): KAGVTQTPRYLIKTRGQQVTLSCSPISGHRSVSWYQQTPGQGLQFLFEYFSETQRNKGNFPGRFSGRQFSNSRSEMNVSTLELGDSALYLCASSLTSSEQFFGPGTRLTVL.

The chain links TRBV11-3 to TRBJ2-5; 7 nucleotides match TRBD1. The CDR3 has 15 amino acids. CDR1 and CDR2 from the germline V gene are SGHNT and YENEEA. The V segment lost 2 bases and the J segment 4 bases; nucleotides outside the gene matches: 7. DNA of the CDR3: TGTGCCAGCAGCTTACAAACAGGGGCGGGAGAGACCCAGTACTTC. Translated, it gives CASSLQTGAGETQYF.

V and J are TRBV2 and TRBJ2-1, with 9 bases identical to TRBD2. The CDR3 covers 16 residues. The V gene end was trimmed by 3 bases and the J gene end by 9 bases; junction bases not matched to a gene: 12. Germline CDR1 SNHLY, CDR2 FYNNEI. The CDR3 sequence: CASSEVKTSGAIEQFF. DNA for the CDR3: TGTGCCAGCAGTGAGGTTAAGACTAGCGGCGCGATTGAGCAGTTCTTC.

This chain uses TRBV6-5 with TRBJ1-5, with D perhaps TRBD1 (6 bases). CDR3 length: 14 amino acids. The V gene's germline CDR1 is MNHEY and CDR2 SVGAGI. V shed 6 bases and J shed 5 bases, with 14 bases lying between them. CDR3: CASRPTGYHQPQHF. In nucleotides, the CDR3 is TGTGCCAGCAGGCCTACAGGGTACCATCAGCCCCAGCATTTT.

This rearrangement joins TRBV6-9 to TRBJ1-2; 7 bases match TRBD1. Germline V gene sequence: CDR1 MNHGY, CDR2 SVAAGI. The CDR3 is made up of 16 amino acids. The ends lost 2 bases at V and 4 bases at J; junction bases unmatched: 10. The CDR3 spells CASSYHGQARTYGYTF. In nucleotides, the CDR3 is TGTGCCAGCAGTTATCACGGACAGGCGAGAACCTATGGCTACACCTTC.

The V call is TRBV6-5, the J call TRBJ1-4; no clear D gene. The CDR3 has 14 residues. Trimming took off 0 bases at V and 7 bases at J, with 9 bases between the two ends. CDR1 is MNHEY and CDR2 is SVGAGI in the germline V gene. CDR3 DNA: TGTGCCAGCAGTTACTCGAGTGCCTTTGAAAAACTGTTTTTT. It codes for CASSYSSAFEKLFF.

In DNA, the CDR3 is TGTGCCAGCAGGGGGCGATCAGATACGCAGTATTTT. Translated, it gives CASRGRSDTQYF. The chain joins TRBV5-6 to TRBJ2-3, with a weak D call TRBD1 (5 bases). There are 12 residues in the CDR3. The V end was cut by 5 bases, the J end by 4 bases, with 8 bases between. Germline loops: CDR1 SGHDT, CDR2 YYEEEE. Variable domain in full (rest from reference TRBV5-6 and TRBJ2-3): DAGVTQSPTHLIKTRGQQVTLRCSPKSGHDTVSWYQQALGQGPQFIFQYYEEEERQRGNFPDRFSGHQFPNYSSELNVNALLLGDSALYLCASRGRSDTQYFGPGTRLTVL.

The J gene is TRBJ2-3, the V gene TRBV18, with 9 positions matching TRBD2. This CDR3 has 15 residues. Per the germline V gene, CDR1 is KGHSH and CDR2 is LQKENI. Trimming at V came to 1 base and at J to 6 bases, leaving 5 bases not matched to a gene. CDR3 bases: TGTGCCAGCTCACCACTAGCGGGAGATCCCGATACGCAGTATTTT. Translation gives CASSPLAGDPDTQYF.

The chain has TRBV5-1 and TRBJ1-6; 9 nucleotides align to TRBD1. J was trimmed by 14 bases and V by 5 bases; bases with no gene match: 11. Germline V gives CDR1 SGHRS, CDR2 YFSETQ. The length of the CDR3 is 14 residues. The chain's CDR3 is CASSPGTGRLALHF. The CDR3 DNA is TGCGCCAGCAGTCCCGGGACAGGGAGATTAGCCCTCCACTTT.

The chain has TRBV19 and TRBJ1-4, with D unclear. The CDR3 has 16 residues. In germline, CDR1 is LNHDA, CDR2 SQIVND (reference sequence). The ends were cut back, 6 bases at V and 0 bases at J, with 14 bases in the middle. This CDR3 is CASSTTHGPTNEKLFF. The CDR3 coding sequence is TGTGCCAGTAGCACGACGCATGGGCCAACTAATGAAAAACTGTTTTTT. Full variable domain (outside the CDR3, taken from reference TRBV19 and TRBJ1-4): DGGITQSPKYLFRKEGQNVTLSCEQNLNHDAMYWYRQDPGQGLRLIYYSQIVNDFQKGDIAEGYSVSREKKESFPLTVTSAQKNPTAFYLCASSTTHGPTNEKLFFGSGTQLSVL.